Each of the 20 T cell receptor beta chains below was sequenced from the same sample in a study of T cell repertoires in cytomegalovirus infection. One entry per CDR3 protein, called by TCRdb with MiXCR from the reads. The sample lists about 490,000 distinct CDR3 sequences; 16% were seen once. The sample was CD8+ T cells from PBMCs. The receptors come from a human donor in good health (CMV status not recorded). Some clones in this sample may be carry-over from other donors' samples.

The sample holds many counts of this clonotype. The chain joins TRBV11-2 to TRBJ2-1, with a tentative D call TRBD2 (6 bases). CDR1 and CDR2 (germline): SGHAT, FQNNGV. The ends were cut back, 5 bases at V and 6 bases at J, with 11 bases in the middle. The CDR3 is 13 residues long. The CDR3 region has the DNA TGTGCCAGCAGCCAAGGTAGCGGCAATGAGCAGTTCTTC. This codes for CASSQGSGNEQFF.

This clonotype showed up many times. The V call is TRBV27, the J call TRBJ1-2; possible D gene TRBD1, 6 bases. The CDR3 consists of 16 residues. V was cut by 3 bases and J by 8 bases, with 22 bases left in between. Germline CDR1 and CDR2: MNHEY and SMNVEV (reference sequence). CDR3 nucleotide sequence: TGTGCCAGCAGTTTCCAGGACGCTCCTCCAGGGGAAGGCTACACCTTC. Translation gives CASSFQDAPPGEGYTF.

At least ten counts were recorded for this clonotype. The chain is built from TRBV7-9 and TRBJ1-2; 7 bases map to TRBD1. CDR1 is SEHNR, CDR2 FQNEAQ, per germline (reference sequence). The CDR3 runs to 16 residues. The V gene end was trimmed by 2 bases and the J gene end by 6 bases; junction bases not matched to a gene: 12. DNA of the CDR3: TGTGCCAGCAGCTTAAAAGACAGGGAGGCTACTAATGGCTACACCTTC. Translating gives CASSLKDREATNGYTF.

This clonotype was seen ten or more times. The chain recombines TRBV4-1 with TRBJ2-3; D is perhaps TRBD1 (6 bases). Germline lookup yields CDR1 MGHRA and CDR2 YSYEKL. CDR3 length: 16 residues. Trimming left V 5 bases short and J 8 bases short, with 23 bases between. CDR3 sequence reads: CASSFGQITYGGTQYF. The CDR3 coding sequence is TGCGCCAGCAGCTTCGGACAGATCACCTACGGTGGTACGCAGTATTTT.

The chain recombines TRBV15 with TRBJ2-4; 12 bases are a match to TRBD2. V gave up 0 bases and J gave up 2 bases; unmatched junction bases: 2. Germline values: CDR1 LNHNV, CDR2 YYDKDF (reference sequence). The CDR3 is 17 amino acids. The CDR3, as DNA: TGTGCCACCAGCAGAGATCTAGCGGGAGGGTCCAAAAACATTCAGTACTTC. Its protein product is CATSRDLAGGSKNIQYF.

The table lists this clonotype with many counts. This chain's CDR3 is CASSPRGETYEQYF. DNA of the CDR3: TGCGCCAGCAGCCCCCGGGGCGAAACCTACGAGCAGTACTTC. The rearrangement uses TRBV4-1 and TRBJ2-7, with D tentatively TRBD1 or TRBD2 (5 bases each). Trimming shortened V by 4 bases and J by 2 bases, and 12 bases separated the two germline ends. Germline V lookup: CDR1 MGHRA, CDR2 YSYEKL. CDR3 size: 14 residues.

This clonotype has just a few counts. Written as DNA, the CDR3 is TGTGCCACCAGCAGAGGGGGGAGCTCCTACGAGCAGTACTTC. This codes for CATSRGGSSYEQYF. This rearrangement joins TRBV15 to TRBJ2-7; D assignment may be TRBD1 or TRBD2 (5 bases each). V was clipped by 1 base and J by 0 bases, with 7 bases between them. CDR1 is LNHNV, CDR2 YYDKDF, per germline (reference sequence). The CDR3 totals 14 residues.

This clonotype was found many times. The chain is built from TRBV11-2 and TRBJ2-1; 14 bases are shared with TRBD2. V was pared by 1 base and J by 9 bases, with 11 bases of the junction left unmatched. The CDR3 has 18 amino acids. CDR1 SGHAT and CDR2 FQNNGV come from the germline V gene. For the CDR3, the DNA is TGTGCCAGCAGCTTAGTCCTTCGGGGACTAGCGGGAGACAGTGAGCAGTTCTTC. Its translation: CASSLVLRGLAGDSEQFF. Complete variable domain (other parts from reference TRBV11-2 and TRBJ2-1): EAGVAQSPRYKIIEKRQSVAFWCNPISGHATLYWYQQILGQGPKLLIQFQNNGVVDDSQLPKDRFSAERLKGVDSTLKIQPAKLEDSAVYLCASSLVLRGLAGDSEQFFGPGTRLTVL.

The chain uses TRBV6-4 and TRBJ2-1; TRBD1 or TRBD2 may be the D gene (6 bases each). The CDR3 runs to 14 residues. Deletions cut 2 bases from V and 6 bases from J, with 11 bases between. Germline V CDR1 and CDR2: MRHNA, SNTAGT. The chain's CDR3 is CASSDGGLGNEQFF. CDR3 bases: TGTGCCAGCAGTGACGGGGGGCTAGGCAATGAGCAGTTCTTC.

This clonotype was seen many times. V and J are TRBV20-1 and TRBJ1-2; D is uncertain. CDR1 DFQATT and CDR2 SNEGSKA come from the germline V gene (reference sequence). The V end lost 3 bases, the J end lost 8 bases, and 16 bases lay between the germline ends. The CDR3 extends over 13 amino acids. Written as DNA, the CDR3 is TGCAGTGCTAGTCACTACGAGGTGGTCGGCTACACCTTC. Translated: CSASHYEVVGYTF.

The chain combines TRBV6-5 with TRBJ1-1; D is unresolved. The germline CDR1 and CDR2 sequences are MNHEY and SVGAGI. The CDR3 covers 15 residues. V dropped 0 bases and J dropped 0 bases, with 8 bases sitting between them. The CDR3 is CASSYSGGVNTEAFF. Here the CDR3 DNA reads TGTGCCAGCAGTTACTCGGGTGGAGTGAACACTGAAGCTTTCTTT.

Comments on this clonotype: Being one base from a much bigger clone, this may be a read error. The CDR3 spells CARSPDRLNTEAFF. CDR3 sequence (DNA): TGTGCCCGCAGCCCTGACAGGCTGAACACTGAAGCTTTCTTT. The chain has TRBV12-3 or TRBV12-4 and TRBJ1-1, with a possible D match to TRBD1 (6 bases). The CDR3 contains 14 residues.

This clonotype was seen more than once but under ten times. V and J are TRBV6-5 and TRBJ2-7, with unresolved D. This CDR3 spans 12 amino acids. Trimming shortened V by 4 bases and J by 7 bases, and 11 bases separated the two germline ends. CDR1 MNHEY and CDR2 SVGAGI come from the germline V gene. CDR3 sequence: CASSSSVGEQYF. The DNA of the CDR3 is TGTGCCAGCAGTTCCTCTGTGGGAGAGCAGTACTTC.

This clonotype has a count of ten or more. The V call is TRBV7-6, the J call TRBJ2-7, with D tentatively TRBD1 or TRBD2 (6 bases each). The CDR3 has 21 residues. Germline-derived CDR1 and CDR2 are SGHVS and FNYEAQ. V lost 1 base to trimming and J lost 5 bases, with 33 bases between them. CDR3 protein: CASSLGRGFRGGGLLVHEQYF. CDR3 DNA sequence: TGTGCCAGCAGCTTAGGGAGGGGGTTCAGGGGAGGCGGCCTCCTAGTGCACGAGCAGTACTTC.

The sample holds many counts of this clonotype. This chain uses TRBV5-1 with TRBJ1-1; D uncertain. CDR1 and CDR2 (germline): SGHRS, YFSETQ. The CDR3 spans 15 residues. V lost 5 bases and J 3 bases, leaving 17 bases between the germline ends. As DNA, the CDR3 is TGCGCCAGCAGTCTCCTCGAGGGTCGGGACACTGAAGCTTTCTTT. This translates into CASSLLEGRDTEAFF. Drawing the rest from reference TRBV5-1 and TRBJ1-1, the complete variable domain is KAGVTQTPRYLIKTRGQQVTLSCSPISGHRSVSWYQQTPGQGLQFLFEYFSETQRNKGNFPGRFSGRQFSNSRSEMNVSTLELGDSALYLCASSLLEGRDTEAFFGQGTRLTVV.

As regards this clonotype: This may stem from a read error, because a much larger clone lies one nucleotide away. Without the conserved terminal phenylalanine or tryptophan, this CDR3 likely stems from a read error. V and J are TRBV27 and TRBJ2-7; a weak D match, TRBD2 (7 bases). V was trimmed by 4 bases and J by 7 bases, leaving 20 bases between them. Germline V gene data show CDR1 as MNHEY and CDR2 as SMNVEV (reference sequence). CDR3 length: 15 residues. The CDR3 region has the DNA TGTGCCAGCAGTTCCTTTGGAGGGGGGGCGGAGGAGCAGTACTTA. It specifies CASSSFGGGAEEQYL.

This clonotype was counted at least ten times. The chain uses TRBV7-9 and TRBJ2-1, with D possibly being TRBD2 (7 bases). The CDR3 runs 16 residues. Germline V gives CDR1 SEHNR, CDR2 FQNEAQ (reference sequence). The germline V and J ends were trimmed by 5 bases and 4 bases, with 18 bases remaining between them. The CDR3 loop is CASSPLVGGAYNEQFF. The CDR3 DNA sequence: TGTGCCAGCAGCCCCCTAGTGGGGGGGGCGTACAATGAGCAGTTCTTC.

This clonotype was found many times. V usage is TRBV6-2 or TRBV6-3 and J usage is TRBJ2-1; 13 bases agree with TRBD2. V lost 6 bases to trimming and J lost 8 bases; unmatched junction nucleotides: 7. The CDR3 runs to 15 residues. Germline CDR1 MNHEY, CDR2 SVGEGT. The CDR3 loop is CASSQGLAGWYEQFF. The CDR3 region has the DNA TGTGCCAGCAGCCAGGGACTAGCGGGATGGTATGAGCAGTTCTTC.

The gene calls are TRBV5-1 and TRBJ2-7; a weak D match, TRBD2 (6 bases). This CDR3 has 13 residues. V lost 4 bases, J lost 3 bases, and 11 bases lay in between. Germline V lookup: CDR1 SGHRS, CDR2 YFSETQ. CDR3 residues: CASSGGKVYEQYF. The CDR3 DNA is TGCGCCAGCAGCGGAGGGAAGGTCTACGAGCAGTACTTC.

Many counts were recorded for this clonotype. J is TRBJ1-1 and V is TRBV7-9, with a tentative D call TRBD1 (5 bases). This CDR3 contains 15 residues. CDR1 is SEHNR and CDR2 is FQNEAQ in the germline V gene (reference sequence). V lost 1 base to trimming and J lost 8 bases, with 17 bases between them. The CDR3 region has the DNA TGTGCCAGCAGCTTAGTAGAGACAGCTATAAGAGAAGCTTTCTTT. Translating it yields CASSLVETAIREAFF.